Listed below are T cell receptor beta chains from one sample, sequenced in a study of T cells in Graves' hyperthyroidism and ophthalmopathy. One entry per CDR3 protein results from TCRdb running MiXCR on the multiplex PCR reads. The sample has around 500,000 distinct CDR3 sequences, about 15% seen once. Input material: blood. These receptors came from a woman aged 40 to 50 with Graves' hyperthyroidism. Each CDR3 is given without its conserved first and last residue. Fields, in order: V gene, clone size, CDR3 protein. Part of the rows lack a size; the others show once, few, many or a class for expanded clones.

V: TRBV13
size: few
CDR3: ASSLGFGVYEQY

V: TRBV5-1
size: many
CDR3: ASSGQGVVMNTEAF

V: TRBV18
size: once
CDR3: ASSQGVGRDNEQF

V: TRBV20-1
size: .
CDR3: SATDPLAKNIQY

V: TRBV7-9
size: few
CDR3: ASSLTGRAVIQF

V: TRBV28
size: .
CDR3: ASSSSRTGNYEQY

V: TRBV27
size: .
CDR3: ASSLFGTAYNEQF

V: TRBV11-2
size: many
CDR3: ASSLDPQARYEQF

V: TRBV4-1
size: .
CDR3: ASSRGPDNLYEQY

V: TRBV19
size: .
CDR3: ASSIDRDYNSPLH

V: TRBV2
size: many
CDR3: ASSDEQGAIETQY

V: TRBV6-6
size: .
CDR3: ASSYEVSGNTIY

V: TRBV2
size: many
CDR3: ASSVRDSYEQY

V: TRBV7-6
size: many
CDR3: ASSLDPGLAGYNEQF

V: TRBV12-3/TRBV12-4
size: many
CDR3: ASSHETGPNTGELF

V: TRBV5-1
size: many
CDR3: ASSQLAGGGEQY

V: TRBV10-2
size: few
CDR3: ASNRNSNTGELF

V: TRBV6-1
size: few
CDR3: ASGTGSSGANVLT

V: TRBV28
size: many
CDR3: ASSLPQGYEQF

V: TRBV12-3/TRBV12-4
size: many
CDR3: ASSLGSGRAYEQY

V: TRBV14
size: many
CDR3: ASSVGLSTDTQY

V: TRBV7-8
size: many
CDR3: ASSLKSTSTDTQY

V: TRBV5-1
size: few
CDR3: ASSFGAGGASGAGELF

V: TRBV7-6
size: few
CDR3: ASSLTNGVEQY

V: TRBV11-2
size: many
CDR3: ASSLDREAGRNIQY

V: TRBV9
size: few
CDR3: ASSGGTSGSGELF

V: TRBV5-1
size: many
CDR3: ASSLEPSGRVTYEQY

V: TRBV6-1
size: .
CDR3: ASSEAELREQY

V: TRBV28
size: many
CDR3: ASSLSGGEAF

V: TRBV20-1
size: few
CDR3: SARVLGPYTGELF

V: TRBV5-4
size: .
CDR3: ASSQGLAGKTPGEQF

V: TRBV20-1
size: many
CDR3: SARNSGTGLYEQY

V: TRBV10-1
size: many
CDR3: ASSEKGYTEAF

V: TRBV7-8
size: .
CDR3: ASSLTRDISYEQY

V: TRBV10-1
size: .
CDR3: ASSESAGGPRPQY

V: TRBV4-1
size: few
CDR3: ASSQGGNSLTEAF

V: TRBV6-1
size: .
CDR3: ASSEVHQANQPQH

V: TRBV28
size: many
CDR3: ASSPGTGQSYEQY

V: TRBV7-9
size: .
CDR3: ASKLTGLAGGYNEQF

V: TRBV11-3
size: .
CDR3: ASSSGHLGTTNEKLF

V: TRBV6-2/TRBV6-3
size: few
CDR3: ASRGGQGANTGELF

V: TRBV20-1
size: few
CDR3: SARVAASGRESYNEQF

V: TRBV27
size: few
CDR3: ASSLSFKETQY

V: TRBV4-1
size: .
CDR3: ASSQDFRSDAF

V: TRBV3-1
size: many
CDR3: ASSQLPGQGTYEQY

V: TRBV5-1
size: .
CDR3: ASSLPGQGRTYEQY

V: TRBV6-5
size: few
CDR3: ASSSGGGPNSGANVLT

V: TRBV5-1
size: many
CDR3: ASSREYSGQNYEQY

V: TRBV19
size: .
CDR3: ASSLSSAGVYNEQF